This is a list of T cell receptor beta chains from one sample in a study of CD8 T cells in Susac syndrome. TCRdb itself ran the immunoSEQ multiplex PCR reads through MiXCR, one entry per CDR3 protein. The sample has 120,000 or so distinct CDR3 sequences, around 94% seen once; the top ten hold approximately 0.13%. Sequencing was performed on CD4+ T cells from PBMCs. The receptors here all came from a human donor with multiple sclerosis. CDR3s include the opening cysteine and the closing phenylalanine or tryptophan. D genes are given only for firm matches. Part of the rows lack a size; the others show once, few, many or a class for expanded clones.

v_call	clone_size	j_call	d_call	cdr3_aa	cdr3_nt
TRBV9	NA	TRBJ2-5	NA	CASSGSSGETQYF	TGTGCCAGCAGCGGGAGCTCCGGAGAGACCCAGTACTTC
TRBV6-5	NA	TRBJ1-1	TRBD1	CASSQWTGEAFF	TGTGCCAGCAGTCAATGGACAGGGGAAGCTTTCTTT
TRBV20-1	NA	TRBJ1-2	NA	CSARGPGAMTDGYTF	TGCAGTGCTAGAGGCCCTGGGGCTATGACTGATGGCTACACCTTC
TRBV6-5	NA	TRBJ1-2	NA	CASSGRDGEEYGYTF	TGTGCCAGCAGTGGCCGAGACGGGGAGGAGTATGGCTACACCTTC
TRBV12-3/TRBV12-4	NA	TRBJ1-1	NA	CASSFKVTEAFF	TGTGCCAGCAGTTTCAAGGTCACTGAAGCTTTCTTT
TRBV11-2	NA	TRBJ2-1	NA	CASSGTNYNEQFF	TGTGCCAGCAGCGGTACTAACTACAATGAGCAGTTCTTC
TRBV4-3	NA	TRBJ2-7	NA	CASSQDRAGYEQYF	TGCGCCAGCAGCCAAGATCGCGCGGGCTACGAGCAGTACTTC
TRBV29-1	NA	TRBJ1-1	TRBD1	CSVDTGVGTEAFF	TGCAGCGTTGATACAGGGGTCGGCACTGAAGCTTTCTTT
TRBV25-1	NA	TRBJ1-2	NA	CASSVEYGYTF	TGTGCCAGCAGTGTGGAGTATGGCTACACCTTC
TRBV27	NA	TRBJ2-2	NA	CASSFAGLGPRRELFF	TGTGCCAGCAGTTTCGCGGGCTTGGGCCCAAGGCGGGAGCTGTTTTTT
TRBV7-2	once	TRBJ2-1	TRBD2	CASSPRTSVNEQFF	TGTGCCAGCAGCCCTCGGACTAGCGTCAATGAGCAGTTCTTC
TRBV6-6	NA	TRBJ1-6	NA	CASTLLGTRSNSPLHF	TGTGCCAGCACTCTACTCGGGACAAGAAGCAATTCACCCCTCCACTTT
TRBV5-6	NA	TRBJ1-2	TRBD1	CASRPTGVYGYTF	TGTGCCAGCAGGCCCACAGGGGTGTATGGCTACACCTTC
TRBV20-1	NA	TRBJ1-2	NA	CSARDSQIYGYTF	TGCAGTGCTAGAGATTCTCAAATCTATGGCTACACCTTC
TRBV5-1	NA	TRBJ1-5	NA	CASRVGTSNQPQHF	TGCGCCAGCAGAGTGGGGACTAGCAATCAGCCCCAGCATTTT
TRBV29-1	NA	TRBJ1-1	NA	CSVEGGKGFGTEAFF	TGCAGCGTTGAGGGGGGGAAGGGATTTGGCACTGAAGCTTTCTTT
TRBV6-2/TRBV6-3	NA	TRBJ1-1	TRBD1	CASSYNGRGTGAFF	TGTGCCAGCAGTTACAACGGCAGGGGGACTGGAGCTTTCTTT
TRBV7-9	NA	TRBJ1-4	TRBD1	CASSGPTGTGGKLFF	TGTGCCAGCAGCGGGCCGACAGGGACCGGTGGAAAACTGTTTTTT
TRBV30	NA	TRBJ2-3	TRBD1	CALVTGGTDTQYF	TGTGCCTTGGTTACAGGGGGTACAGATACGCAGTATTTT
TRBV14	NA	TRBJ2-7	TRBD2	CASSLAGLAATKQYF	TGTGCCAGCAGCCTTGCGGGACTAGCGGCTACGAAGCAGTACTTC
TRBV10-3	NA	TRBJ1-2	NA	CAISEEEGYGYTF	TGTGCCATCAGTGAGGAGGAAGGCTATGGCTACACCTTC
TRBV19	NA	TRBJ1-2	NA	CASSLPGTDYGYTF	TGTGCCAGTAGTCTCCCCGGGACGGACTATGGCTACACCTTC
TRBV6-1	NA	TRBJ2-3	NA	CASRGLAGGTQYF	TGTGCCAGCAGAGGTCTAGCCGGCGGTACGCAGTATTTT
TRBV12-3/TRBV12-4	once	TRBJ2-5	TRBD1	CASSPQTGKETQYF	TGTGCCAGCAGTCCCCAGACAGGGAAAGAGACCCAGTACTTC
TRBV20-1	NA	TRBJ1-1	NA	CSALLPLRGGTEAFF	TGCAGTGCCCTTCTCCCATTGAGGGGAGGCACTGAAGCTTTCTTT
TRBV20-1	NA	TRBJ1-5	NA	CSAREPRGRSPQHF	TGCAGTGCTAGAGAGCCCAGGGGTCGGTCGCCCCAGCATTTT
TRBV6-1	NA	TRBJ1-6	TRBD1	CASSKVVGTEYSPLHF	TGTGCCAGCAGTAAGGTGGTTGGGACAGAGTATTCACCCCTCCATTTT
TRBV3-1	once	TRBJ2-7	TRBD1	CASSTSGQGFGEQYF	TGTGCCAGCAGCACCTCTGGACAGGGCTTTGGGGAGCAGTACTTC
TRBV5-1	NA	TRBJ1-1	NA	CASSLEGSDTEAFF	TGCGCCAGCAGCTTGGAGGGGTCGGACACTGAAGCTTTCTTT
TRBV5-1	NA	TRBJ2-3	TRBD2	CASSLEAGGVADTQYF	TGCGCCAGCAGCCTCGAGGCGGGGGGTGTAGCAGATACGCAGTATTTT
TRBV5-5	NA	TRBJ2-2	TRBD1	CASSMGTDNTGELFF	TGTGCCAGCAGCATGGGGACAGATAACACCGGGGAGCTGTTTTTT
TRBV6-1	NA	TRBJ2-3	TRBD2	CASRHQLAGDVDTQYF	TGTGCCAGCAGACACCAACTAGCGGGGGATGTGGATACGCAGTATTTT
TRBV7-2	NA	TRBJ1-5	NA	CASSLQGYSNQPQHF	TGTGCCAGCAGCCTCCAGGGATATAGCAATCAGCCCCAGCATTTT
TRBV7-8	NA	TRBJ2-7	TRBD1	CASSLGDRSSYEQYF	TGTGCCAGCAGCTTGGGGGACAGGTCCTCCTACGAGCAGTACTTC
TRBV7-2	NA	TRBJ2-7	NA	CASSPSGMQGEQYF	TGTGCCAGCAGCCCGTCCGGGATGCAGGGCGAGCAGTACTTC
TRBV5-1	NA	TRBJ2-1	TRBD2	CASSLGTSGRNEQFF	TGCGCCAGCAGCTTAGGGACTAGCGGGAGGAATGAGCAGTTCTTC
TRBV2	once	TRBJ2-2	NA	CASSSGTPGGELFF	TGTGCCAGCAGTTCCGGGACCCCTGGCGGGGAGCTGTTTTTT
TRBV9	NA	TRBJ2-1	NA	CASSVDKEYEQFF	TGTGCCAGCAGCGTAGATAAAGAGTATGAGCAGTTCTTC
TRBV6-2/TRBV6-3	NA	TRBJ2-2	TRBD1	CASSYLGQGSGELFF	TGTGCCAGCAGTTATCTGGGACAGGGTAGCGGGGAGCTGTTTTTT
TRBV5-1	NA	TRBJ1-5	TRBD1	CASSFGTGHQPQHF	TGCGCCAGCAGCTTTGGGACAGGCCATCAGCCCCAGCATTTT
TRBV19	NA	TRBJ1-1	NA	CASSDRRNTEAFF	TGTGCCAGTTCTGACAGGAGGAACACTGAAGCTTTCTTT
TRBV29-1	NA	TRBJ1-1	NA	CSVVGRGYTEAFF	TGCAGCGTTGTGGGCAGGGGTTACACTGAAGCTTTCTTT
TRBV7-9	NA	TRBJ2-3	NA	CASSLTARATDTQYF	TGTGCCAGCAGCTTAACGGCCAGAGCCACAGATACGCAGTATTTT
TRBV12-3/TRBV12-4	few	TRBJ2-2	NA	CASSRQGGTGELFF	TGTGCCAGCAGTCGACAGGGAGGCACCGGGGAGCTGTTTTTT
TRBV18	NA	TRBJ1-5	TRBD1	CASSPPTSAGGQPQHF	TGTGCCAGCTCACCACCCACTTCGGCAGGGGGCCAGCCCCAGCATTTT
TRBV3-1	NA	TRBJ2-1	NA	CASSQETARRDEQFF	TGTGCCAGCAGCCAGGAGACGGCCAGGAGGGATGAGCAGTTCTTC